This T cell receptor (beta chain) derives from a study of Ad26.COV2.S vaccination and SARS-CoV-2 variants. Trimming removed 5 bases at V and 0 bases at J, with 10 bases between. The CDR3 is 15 residues long. Germline V CDR1 and CDR2: SEHNR, FQNEAQ (reference sequence). Generated by immunoSEQ multiplex PCR, the TCRdb table keeps only in-frame clones and is missing some. Of 300,000 to 400,000 clones in the sample, around 89% are singletons; the top ten hold 6.4%. As regards this clone: Its matching antigen is unknown.

As to treatment: some 20 received Ad26.COV2.S at low or high dose, single or two shots; several received placebo; per-sample allocation not given. Sampling was performed 63 days after the first vaccine or placebo injection. Whole-study results and caveats: Vaccine recipients and placebo recipients showed similar non-spike TCR breadth. Individuals receiving vaccine had higher spike-specific TCR breadth than placebo recipients did.

The TCR comes from a person between 18 and 60 years old who received the Ad26.COV2.S COVID-19 vaccine or a placebo. V usage is TRBV7-9 and J usage is TRBJ1-4; tentative D call: TRBD1 (5 bases). Material: peripheral blood, obtained in a trial of Ad26.COV2.S vaccine versus placebo. The CDR3 sequence: CASSRDRTTNEKLFF. The CDR3 DNA sequence: TGTGCCAGCAGCCGAGACAGAACAACTAATGAAAAACTGTTTTTT.